This T cell receptor beta chain was found in a study of CD8 T cells in Susac syndrome. The sample holds one count of this clonotype. Germline V gene data show CDR1 as SEHNR and CDR2 as FQNEAQ (reference sequence). V gave up 2 bases and J gave up 2 bases, with 9 bases separating them. The CDR3 contains 14 residues. From blood CD8+ and CD4+ T cells, the TCR beta chain was sequenced. TEMRA cells were FACS-enriched and CD8+ and CD4+ T cells negatively isolated. Random hexamers were used to reverse transcribe an amount of roughly 0.5 to 1 ug RNA. It was immunoSEQ multiplex PCR that amplified TCR beta CDR3 across 54 Vbeta and 13 Jbeta. TCRdb re-derived calls from the immunoSEQ multiplex PCR reads in MiXCR, one entry per CDR3 protein. The repertoire holds around 140,000 distinct CDR3 sequences, with 80% as singletons.

The specimen was CD8+ T cells from PBMCs. The source of this sequence is a human donor with multiple sclerosis. This rearrangement joins TRBV7-9 to TRBJ2-5, with D perhaps matching TRBD1 (6 bases). CDR3 nucleotides: TGTGCCAGCAGCTTACGGACAGTACAAGAGACCCAGTACTTC. This translates into CASSLRTVQETQYF.